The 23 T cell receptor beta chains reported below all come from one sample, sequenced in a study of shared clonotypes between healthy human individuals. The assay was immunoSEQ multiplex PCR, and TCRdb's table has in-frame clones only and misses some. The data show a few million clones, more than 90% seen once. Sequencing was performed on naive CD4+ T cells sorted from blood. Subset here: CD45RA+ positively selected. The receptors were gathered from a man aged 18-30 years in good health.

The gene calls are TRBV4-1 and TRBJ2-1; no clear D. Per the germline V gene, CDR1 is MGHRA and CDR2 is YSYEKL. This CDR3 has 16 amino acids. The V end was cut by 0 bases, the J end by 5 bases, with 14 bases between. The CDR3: CASSQEFSMSHNEQFF. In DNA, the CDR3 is TGCGCCAGCAGCCAAGAATTTTCTATGTCCCACAATGAGCAGTTCTTC.

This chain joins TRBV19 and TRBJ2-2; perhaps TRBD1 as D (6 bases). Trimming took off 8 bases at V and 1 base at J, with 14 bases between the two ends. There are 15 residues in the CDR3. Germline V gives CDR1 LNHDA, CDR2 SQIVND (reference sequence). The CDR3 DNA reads TGTGCCAGTCGGGAAGACAGGAGGAACACCGGGGAGCTGTTTTTT. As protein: CASREDRRNTGELFF.

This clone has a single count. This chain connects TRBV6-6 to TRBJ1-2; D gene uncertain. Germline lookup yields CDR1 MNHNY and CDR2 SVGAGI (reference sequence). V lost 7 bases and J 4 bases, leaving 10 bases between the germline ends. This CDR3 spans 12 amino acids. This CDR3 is CASNRIGYGYTF. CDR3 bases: TGTGCCAGCAACCGGATCGGCTATGGCTACACCTTC.

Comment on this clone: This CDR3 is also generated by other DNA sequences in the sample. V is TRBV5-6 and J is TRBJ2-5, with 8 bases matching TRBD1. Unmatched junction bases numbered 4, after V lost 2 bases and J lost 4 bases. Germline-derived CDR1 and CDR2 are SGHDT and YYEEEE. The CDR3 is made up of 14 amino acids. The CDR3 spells CASSFRGLGETQYF. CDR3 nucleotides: TGTGCCAGCAGCTTCAGGGGGCTGGGAGAGACCCAGTACTTC.

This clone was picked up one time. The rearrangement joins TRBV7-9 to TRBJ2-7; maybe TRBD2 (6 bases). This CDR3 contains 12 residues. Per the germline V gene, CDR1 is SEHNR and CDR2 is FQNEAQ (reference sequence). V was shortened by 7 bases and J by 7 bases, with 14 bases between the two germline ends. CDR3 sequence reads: CASTADYSEQYF. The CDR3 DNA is TGTGCCAGCACCGCGGACTATAGTGAGCAGTACTTC.

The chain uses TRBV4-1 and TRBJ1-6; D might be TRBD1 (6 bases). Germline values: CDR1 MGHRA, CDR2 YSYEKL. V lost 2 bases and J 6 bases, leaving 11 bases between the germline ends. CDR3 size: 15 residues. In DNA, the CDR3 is TGCGCCAGCAGCCAAAGAGGGGGTACTAATTCACCCCTCCACTTT. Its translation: CASSQRGGTNSPLHF.

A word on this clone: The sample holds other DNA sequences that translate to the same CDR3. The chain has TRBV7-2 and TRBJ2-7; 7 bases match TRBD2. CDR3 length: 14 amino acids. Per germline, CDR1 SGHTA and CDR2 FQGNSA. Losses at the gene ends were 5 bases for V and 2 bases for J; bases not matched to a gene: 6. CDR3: CASSASSGPYEQYF. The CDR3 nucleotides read TGTGCCAGCAGCGCCTCTAGCGGACCCTACGAGCAGTACTTC.

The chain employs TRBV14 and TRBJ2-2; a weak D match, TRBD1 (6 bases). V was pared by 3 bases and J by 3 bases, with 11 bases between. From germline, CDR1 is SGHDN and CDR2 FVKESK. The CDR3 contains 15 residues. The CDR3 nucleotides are TGTGCCAGCAGCCAGGTCACAGGGTACACCGGGGAGCTGTTTTTT. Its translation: CASSQVTGYTGELFF.

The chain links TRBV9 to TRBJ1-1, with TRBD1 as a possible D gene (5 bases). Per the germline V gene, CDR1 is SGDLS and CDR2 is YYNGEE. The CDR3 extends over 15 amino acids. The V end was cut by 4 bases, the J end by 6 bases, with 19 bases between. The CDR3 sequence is CASSPREVREAEAFF. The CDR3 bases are TGTGCCAGCAGCCCCCGAGAAGTCAGGGAGGCTGAAGCTTTCTTT.

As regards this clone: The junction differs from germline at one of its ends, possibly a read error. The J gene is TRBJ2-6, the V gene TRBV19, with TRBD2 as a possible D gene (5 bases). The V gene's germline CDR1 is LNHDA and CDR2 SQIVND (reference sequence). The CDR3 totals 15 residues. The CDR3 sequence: CASRIEGSGANVLTF. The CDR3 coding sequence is TGTGCCAGTAGGATAGAGGGATCTGGGGCCAACGTCCTGACTTTC.

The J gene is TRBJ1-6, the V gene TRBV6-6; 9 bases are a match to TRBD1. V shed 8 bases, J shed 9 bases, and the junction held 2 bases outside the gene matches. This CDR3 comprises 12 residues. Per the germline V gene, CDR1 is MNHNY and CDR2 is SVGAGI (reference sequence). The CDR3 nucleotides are TGTGCCAGCCGGGACAGGGTTTCACCCCTCCACTTT. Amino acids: CASRDRVSPLHF.

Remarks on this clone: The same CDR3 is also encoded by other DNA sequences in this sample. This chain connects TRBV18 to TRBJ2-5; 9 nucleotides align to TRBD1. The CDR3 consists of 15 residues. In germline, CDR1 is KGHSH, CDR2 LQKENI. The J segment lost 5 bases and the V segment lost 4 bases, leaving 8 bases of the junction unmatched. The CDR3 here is CASSLDRGPGETQYF. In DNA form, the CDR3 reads TGTGCCAGCTCACTGGACAGGGGCCCTGGGGAGACCCAGTACTTC.

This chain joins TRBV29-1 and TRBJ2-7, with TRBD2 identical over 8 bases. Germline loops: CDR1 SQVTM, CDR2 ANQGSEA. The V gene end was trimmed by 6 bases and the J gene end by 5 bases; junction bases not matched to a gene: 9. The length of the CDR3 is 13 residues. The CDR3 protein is CSVGAAGGNEQYF. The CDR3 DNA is TGCAGCGTGGGCGCGGCGGGAGGAAACGAGCAGTACTTC.

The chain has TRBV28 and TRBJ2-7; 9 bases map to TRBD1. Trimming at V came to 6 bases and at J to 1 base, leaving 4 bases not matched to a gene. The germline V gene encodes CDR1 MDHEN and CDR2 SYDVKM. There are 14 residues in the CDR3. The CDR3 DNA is TGTGCCAGCAGGCCGGGACAGGGATCCTACGAGCAGTACTTC. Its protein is CASRPGQGSYEQYF.

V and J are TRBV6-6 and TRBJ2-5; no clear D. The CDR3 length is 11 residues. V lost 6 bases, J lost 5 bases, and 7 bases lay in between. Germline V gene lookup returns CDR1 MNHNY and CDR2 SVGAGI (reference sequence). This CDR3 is CASRQMETQYF. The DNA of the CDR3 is TGTGCCAGCAGACAGATGGAGACCCAGTACTTC.

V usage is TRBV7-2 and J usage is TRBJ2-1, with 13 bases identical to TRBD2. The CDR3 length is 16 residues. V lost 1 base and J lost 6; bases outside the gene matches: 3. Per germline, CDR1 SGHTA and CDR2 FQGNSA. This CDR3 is CASSLGGLAGLNEQFF. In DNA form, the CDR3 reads TGTGCCAGCAGCTTAGGGGGACTAGCGGGACTCAATGAGCAGTTCTTC.

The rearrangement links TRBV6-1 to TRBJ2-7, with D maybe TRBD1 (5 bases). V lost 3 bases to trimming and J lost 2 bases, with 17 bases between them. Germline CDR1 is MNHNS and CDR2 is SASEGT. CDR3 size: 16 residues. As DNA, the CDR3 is TGTGCCAGCAGTGATAGGTTGGTGGCAGGGCCCTACGAGCAGTACTTC. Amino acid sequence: CASSDRLVAGPYEQYF.

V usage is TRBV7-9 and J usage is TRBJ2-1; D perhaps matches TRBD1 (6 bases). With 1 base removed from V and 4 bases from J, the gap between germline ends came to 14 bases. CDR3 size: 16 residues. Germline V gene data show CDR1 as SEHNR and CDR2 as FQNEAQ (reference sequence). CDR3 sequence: CASSLEVTGSYNEQFF. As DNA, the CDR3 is TGTGCCAGCAGCTTAGAAGTTACAGGGTCTTACAATGAGCAGTTCTTC. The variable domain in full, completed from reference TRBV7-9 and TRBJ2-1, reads DTGVSQNPRHKITKRGQNVTFRCDPISEHNRLYWYRQTLGQGPEFLTYFQNEAQLEKSRLLSDRFSAERPKGSFSTLEIQRTEQGDSAMYLCASSLEVTGSYNEQFFGPGTRLTVL.

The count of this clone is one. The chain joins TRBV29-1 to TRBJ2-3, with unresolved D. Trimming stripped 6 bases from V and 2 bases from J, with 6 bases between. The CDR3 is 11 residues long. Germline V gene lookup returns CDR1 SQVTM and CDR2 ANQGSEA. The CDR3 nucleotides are TGCAGCGTCTCTGTCACAGATACGCAGTATTTT. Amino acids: CSVSVTDTQYF.

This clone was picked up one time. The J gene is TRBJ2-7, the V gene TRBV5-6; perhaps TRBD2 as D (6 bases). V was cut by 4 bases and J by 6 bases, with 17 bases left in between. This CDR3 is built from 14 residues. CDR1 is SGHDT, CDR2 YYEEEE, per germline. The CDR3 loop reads CASSPGGEVIEQYF. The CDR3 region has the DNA TGTGCCAGCAGCCCCGGAGGGGAGGTCATCGAGCAGTACTTC. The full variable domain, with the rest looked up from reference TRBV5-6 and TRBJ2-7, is DAGVTQSPTHLIKTRGQQVTLRCSPKSGHDTVSWYQQALGQGPQFIFQYYEEEERQRGNFPDRFSGHQFPNYSSELNVNALLLGDSALYLCASSPGGEVIEQYFGPGTRLTVT.

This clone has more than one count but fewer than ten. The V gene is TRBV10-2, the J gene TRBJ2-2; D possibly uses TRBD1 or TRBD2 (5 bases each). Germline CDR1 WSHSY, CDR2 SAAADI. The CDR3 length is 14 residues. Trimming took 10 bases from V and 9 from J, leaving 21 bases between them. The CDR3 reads CATKSGPTNWELFF. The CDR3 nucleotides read TGCGCCACCAAGTCGGGACCAACCAACTGGGAGCTGTTTTTT.

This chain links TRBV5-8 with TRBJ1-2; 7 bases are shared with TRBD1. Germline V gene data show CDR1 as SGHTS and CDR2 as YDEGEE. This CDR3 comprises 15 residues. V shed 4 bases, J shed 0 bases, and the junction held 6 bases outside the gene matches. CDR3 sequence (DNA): TGTGCCAGCAGCGGACCCGGGACAGCTAACTATGGCTACACCTTC. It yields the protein CASSGPGTANYGYTF.

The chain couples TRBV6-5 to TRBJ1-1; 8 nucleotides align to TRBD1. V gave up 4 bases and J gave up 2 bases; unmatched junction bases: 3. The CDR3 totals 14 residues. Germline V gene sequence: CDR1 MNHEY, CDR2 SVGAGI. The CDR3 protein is CASSFDRGNTEAFF. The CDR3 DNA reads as TGTGCCAGCAGTTTTGACAGGGGTAACACTGAAGCTTTCTTT.